This TCR beta chain was profiled in a study of blood T cell repertoires in COVID-19 (dated by TCRdb to 2018 to 2021). Describing the broader study: Samples from collaborators originated in the United States, Italy and Spain and spanned both the acute and convalescent phases of COVID-19. The material from the prospective study consisted of cDNA or gDNA derived from T cells, B-cell-depleted T cells, or PBMCs. Subjects who had been exposed to COVID-19, were actively infected with it, or had recovered from it provided the deeply sampled blood TCRbeta repertoires that made up the dataset. The repertoires were released in a freely available public database intended as a resource for research on the immune response to SARS-CoV-2. Samples came from the ongoing ImmuneRACE study (first 160 participants) plus 1,254 subjects from 6 global collaborators. Nearly every sample came with metadata listing a de-identified subject ID, COVID-19 status, age in years and sex. HLA class I and class II types, where available, came from metadata supplied by the sample provider rather than from assay-based typing.

The collaborating institutions used their own protocols to collect whole blood in K2EDTA tubes. For TCRbeta analysis, collaborators shipped samples in one of three forms: frozen whole blood, isolated PBMCs, or DNA extracted from either of those sample types. The immunoSEQ Assay, a bias-controlled multiplex PCR, was used to amplify TCRbeta CDR3 regions from genomic DNA. On the authors' methods: Nucleated cell counts per sample were estimated from amplification of reference gene primers within the assay. Sequence reads were collapsed and filtered to measure the absolute abundance of every unique TCRbeta CDR3 rearrangement. Productive Simpson clonality was computed per sample as the square root of Simpson's diversity index over productive rearrangements. TCRdb stores this immuneACCESS table with in-frame sequences only. Part of the clones is absent; in the studies checked, under half of the shortfall reflects unresolved V genes, and no reason is known for the rest. The V and J calls and clone size are taken from that table; D and trimming were inferred from the DNA. Here the sample has about 23,000 clones; about 83% occur a single time. About half of the sample rests with the top ten.

In the germline V gene, CDR1 corresponds to MNHEY and CDR2 to SVGAGI. V is shortened by 6 bases, J by 4 bases, and the region joining them spans 16 bases. The CDR3, cysteine through phenylalanine, is 15 amino acids long. Here the CDR3 DNA is all that survives: 45 bases in frame from base 1. In the case of this clone: No cognate antigen has been identified for it. It has no much larger one-base neighbor in the sample; base qualities were not kept.

Study-wide conclusions, independent of this receptor: The amount of clinical and demographic metadata varied by source and participant and was provided uncurated.

The V gene is TRBV6-5 and the J gene is TRBJ1-5, and perhaps TRBD1 as D gene, on 6 matching bases. This clonotype was sampled from a man aged 65 to 85 with acute or convalescent COVID-19. Specimen: peripheral blood. The CDR3 in this case is CASSFTGQPNQPQHF. Here is the DNA: TGTGCCAGCAGCTTTACCGGACAGCCTAATCAGCCCCAGCATTTT.